Included here is one T cell receptor (beta chain) sequence, with context. There is no known antigen for this receptor. Nothing much larger sits one base from this clone, and base qualities are not available. This record comes from a study of cytomegalovirus exposure and HLA in healthy donors (dated by TCRdb to 2017 to 2019). The study in broad terms: According to an earlier analysis of a few hundred of the donors, 150 million to 200 million T cells yielded 117 million unique TCR beta sequences and approximately 280 Gb of sequence data. On average, 235,054 unique TCR beta nucleotide sequences were sequenced per donor among roughly 430 genotyped donors of the cohort, with around 19% of those sequences being non-productive. All discovery cohort repertoires had been generated using a single sequencing platform. To predict cytomegalovirus infection status, the study brought together high-throughput TCR immunosequencing, statistical association of individual TCRs with disease status, and machine learning. The study aimed to test whether cataloging public T cell receptors could reveal signatures of past pathogen exposure. Both class I and class II loci were covered by HLA typing, at four-digit resolution. Rather than using new phenotypic data, the later analysis identified candidate immune exposures from TCR beta sequences and from how often those sequences occurred across donors. Genome-wide SNP genotypes for about 60% of the roughly 670 donors were used in a later genetic analysis, which treated that subset as a discovery cohort. An early release covering 550 to 650 HLA-typed donors comprised roughly 300 gigabases of sequencing data and 85 million to 100 million unique TCR sequences. The study profiled the T cell repertoires of hundreds of subjects by immunosequencing and related them to cytomegalovirus serostatus. Several DR-DQ haplotypes were treated as single units for association and clustering because of strong linkage in the cohort. Typing coverage differed by locus: A, B, C, DRB1 and DQB1 were typed in roughly 620-640 donors, DQA1 in 500 to 550, DPA1 in 600 to 610, and DPB1 in just under 480. To decide whether each TCR beta V gene segment behaved as functional or pseudogenic, an earlier analysis of several hundred of the donors relied on high-throughput TCR beta sequencing. A separate validation cohort of over a hundred different subjects was used in addition to the approximately 700-subject first cohort. Among the roughly 430 genotyped donors, approximately 77% belonged to the genetic ancestry cluster associated with self-reported Caucasian donors. Donor age, sex, ethnicity and CMV serostatus were compiled alongside the repertoire data. A later analysis re-examined previously published TCR beta repertoires from more than 650 donors and added high-resolution HLA genotyping to investigate patterns of TCR occurrence. What the authors observed across the whole study: In a later genetic analysis, a missense DCLRE1C variant was associated with V-gene and J-gene trimming of TCR beta chains, and the association was replicated in an independent cohort. According to a later analysis, most CMV-associated TCR beta chains appeared to be HLA-restricted, and the HLA associations seemed to be driven largely by CMV exposure. Some IMGT-functional V segments, including TRBV6-2 and TRBV6-3, could not be told apart with the 87-base-pair reads, so those segments were excluded. A further reported finding was that TCR beta sequences accurately predicted the HLA-A and HLA-B alleles for most subjects in the first cohort. In a later analysis, several top co-occurrence clusters were reported to appear linked to parvovirus B19, influenza, CMV and Epstein-Barr virus. Compared with the approximately 720-donor mean, donors in an Asian-associated ancestry cluster had fewer N-insertions in productive TCRs, according to a later genetic analysis. Compared with equally common non-associated chains, HLA-associated TCR beta chains in a later analysis were more clonally expanded and had lower generation probabilities. For the cohort, immune exposure information was limited to CMV serostatus. The study listed approximately 160 TCR beta chains as associated with cytomegalovirus. A later analysis associated 15,000 to 20,000 TCR beta sequences with specific HLA alleles at a false discovery rate of 0.05. In this cohort, only TCR beta chains were sequenced, and detectable features were limited by the absence of alpha or paired-chain data. Roughly uniform sequencing depth across donors was assumed in presence/absence analyses, although this assumption may not hold. According to a later analysis, TCR association rates differed among HLA loci, with DRB1 alleles showing the most associated TCRs and HLA-C alleles showing the fewest. Linkage disequilibrium might explain the correlated functional status among segregating V segments, but an unknown experimental factor could not be ruled out. In vitro tests confirmed that three of the cytomegalovirus-associated TCR beta chains recognize cytomegalovirus antigens. A group of highly shared sequence variants was considered likely to be a technical artifact of the sequencing pipeline. Broadly in line with IMGT annotations, most TCR beta V segments showed up in productive rearrangements about 87% or about 30% of the time in an earlier analysis of a few hundred of the donors. Because counts were too low, under 20 rarely observed V segments, including chromosome 9 orphons, were left out of the earlier analysis of approximately 500 of the donors. Assigning TCR associations to individual alleles was difficult when HLA alleles, especially DR and DQ, strongly co-occurred. HLA typing was unavailable for some donors at each locus, so association tests used only the typed subset. Most TCR sequences were seen in very few donors, while some public TCRs were found in many individuals. The authors suggested that the approach could potentially be extended to other disease states and immunological phenotypes. In both the original and validation cohorts, the classifier was reported to diagnose cytomegalovirus status with high specificity and sensitivity.

The cohort was made up of approximately 670 healthy bone marrow donors. At the time of sampling, every cohort member was nominally healthy, though immune exposures that went unrecorded were likely present. The donor tested CMV seropositive, placing the donor among the 250 to 350 seropositive members of the cohort. Each donor provided a peripheral blood sample, and peripheral blood mononuclear cells were used for TCR beta sequencing. The Qiagen DNeasy Blood Extraction Kit was used to extract genomic DNA from the blood cell samples. The CDR3, from cysteine to phenylalanine, totals 15 residues. The CDR3 DNA has 45 bases and is translated from base 1. Deletion took 0 bases off V and 4 bases off J, with a span of 12 bases between the germline ends. CDR1 SEHNR and CDR2 FQNEAQ are derived from the germline V gene (reference sequence). The library was prepared using the immunoSEQ multiplex PCR assay. A mixture of 60 forward primers for TCR Vbeta segments and 13 reverse primers for TCR Jbeta segments was used in the multiplex PCR. The CDR3 region of rearranged TCR beta genes was amplified from genomic DNA with a multiplex PCR assay. On the Illumina HiSeq System, the amplified TCR beta libraries were sequenced as 87-base-pair reads. Under the source paper's analysis protocol: In a later analysis, roughly 80 million unique TCR beta chains were counted across the 650 to 700 repertoires, and about 9.9 million of these chains were shared by at least two donors. A nearest-neighbor algorithm error-corrected the raw reads and collapsed the reads into unique sequences, merging closely related sequences to remove PCR and sequencing errors. CDR3 sequences were aligned to IMGT reference sequences to assign V, D and J gene segments. For a sequence to be retained, a match of at least six nucleotides to both a V gene segment and a J gene segment was required. Rearrangements were classified as productive when the CDR3 lacked stop codons and remained in frame with V and J, and all other rearrangements were classified as non-productive. CDR3 was defined by IMGT convention, running from the second conserved V-encoded cysteine to the conserved J-encoded phenylalanine. The earlier analysis of 587 of the donors excluded sequences that lacked an unambiguous match to a single V gene segment. An earlier analysis of 587 of the donors classified V segments as functional when productive rearrangements were above 56.7% and as segregating when the standard deviation between donors was above 5%. A statistical classification framework was developed to diagnose cytomegalovirus status using the catalog of TCR beta chain sequences. In a later analysis, V and J genes were assigned by comparing TCR nucleotide sequences against IMGT/GENE-DB human TR gene sequences. Using the TCRdist pipeline, a later analysis assigned CDR3 sequences along with most-parsimonious VDJ recombination scenarios. In a later analysis, each TCR beta chain was defined by its CDR3 amino acid sequence together with its V-gene family, and reads lacking a unique V-gene family were excluded. A later analysis removed nearly 600 highly shared, low-generation-probability nucleotide sequences to deal with suspected cross-contamination and a sequencing artifact. In a later analysis, a clonal expansion index was calculated for each public chain from normalized within-repertoire ranks of inferred template counts. In a later analysis, generation probabilities were computed using a VDJ recombination model fitted to out-of-frame rearrangements, and the results were checked against IGoR. Hypergeometric tests were used in a later analysis to score TCR-TCR, TCR-HLA and TCR-CMV co-occurrence, with a repertoire-size bias correction applied to the TCR pairs. In a later analysis, false discovery rates were estimated by permuting HLA or CMV assignments 20 times. A later analysis grouped co-occurring TCRs with DBSCAN, adding TCRdist sequence similarity when clustering within HLA-allele-positive subsets. For co-occurrence clustering, repertoires with fewer than 30,000 or more than 120,000 public chains were excluded, along with a handful of repertoires with anomalous nucleotide sharing. Held by TCRdb, this immuneACCESS table contains in-frame sequences only and omits some clones. Under half of the omission traces to an unresolved V gene where checked; the cause of the rest is unknown. V and J calls and clone size are those listed in that table; D and trimming were worked out from the DNA. In this sample the table shows about 170,000 clones, around 83% of which occur a single time. The top ten clonotypes cover about 2% of the sample.

Input material: PBMCs. This sequence was found in a man between 18 and 35 years old in good health and CMV-seropositive. The chain joins TRBV7-9 to TRBJ1-2; the D gene lacks a confident call. CDR3 reads: CASSLARGPGYGYTF. The DNA sequence follows: TGTGCCAGCAGCTTAGCCCGAGGGCCCGGCTATGGCTACACCTTC.